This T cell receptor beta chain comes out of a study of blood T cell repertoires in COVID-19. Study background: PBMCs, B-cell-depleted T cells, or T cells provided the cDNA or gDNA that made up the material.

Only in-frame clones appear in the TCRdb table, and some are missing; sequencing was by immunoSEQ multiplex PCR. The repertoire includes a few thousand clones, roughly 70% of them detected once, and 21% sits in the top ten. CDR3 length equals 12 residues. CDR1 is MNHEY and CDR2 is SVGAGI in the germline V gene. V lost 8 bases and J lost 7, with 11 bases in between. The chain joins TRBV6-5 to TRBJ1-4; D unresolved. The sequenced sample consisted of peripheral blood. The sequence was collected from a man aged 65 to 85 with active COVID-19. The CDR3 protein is CASGQAGEKLFF. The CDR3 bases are TGTGCCAGCGGCCAGGCGGGTGAAAAACTGTTTTTT.